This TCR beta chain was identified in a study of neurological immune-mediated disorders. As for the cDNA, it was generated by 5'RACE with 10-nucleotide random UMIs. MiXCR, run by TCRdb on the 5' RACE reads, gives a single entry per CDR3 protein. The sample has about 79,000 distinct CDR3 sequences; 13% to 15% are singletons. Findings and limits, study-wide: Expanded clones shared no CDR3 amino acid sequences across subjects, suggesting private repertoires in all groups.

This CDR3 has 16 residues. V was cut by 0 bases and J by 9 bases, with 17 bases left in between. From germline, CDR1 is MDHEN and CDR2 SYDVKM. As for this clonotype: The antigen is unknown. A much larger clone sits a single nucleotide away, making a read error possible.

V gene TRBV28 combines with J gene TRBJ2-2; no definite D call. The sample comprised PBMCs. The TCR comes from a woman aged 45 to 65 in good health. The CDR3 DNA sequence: TGTGCCAGCAGTTTATGGTCTAGTAGTTCTCCCTGGGAGCTGTTTTTT. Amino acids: CASSLWSSSSPWELFF.